This TCR beta chain comes out of a study of blood T cells in healthy people across ages. A J-beta primer mix and a sample-barcoded 5' primer were used in a second PCR of about 6 to 12 cycles. TCRdb re-derived calls from the 5' RACE reads in MiXCR, one entry per CDR3 protein. The table includes 1.5 million to 2 million distinct CDR3 sequences, under 30% detected once. This CDR3 spans 14 amino acids. Germline CDR1 reads SGHTA; CDR2 reads FQGNSA. Trimming cost V 6 bases and J 5 bases; bases outside gene matches: 8. The sequence was collected from a young woman in good health. V gene TRBV7-2 combines with J gene TRBJ2-3, with 7 bases that match TRBD2. The specimen was blood. The CDR3 here is CASSREGLRDTQYF. Here the CDR3 DNA reads TGTGCCAGCAGTAGGGAGGGCCTTCGAGATACGCAGTATTTT.